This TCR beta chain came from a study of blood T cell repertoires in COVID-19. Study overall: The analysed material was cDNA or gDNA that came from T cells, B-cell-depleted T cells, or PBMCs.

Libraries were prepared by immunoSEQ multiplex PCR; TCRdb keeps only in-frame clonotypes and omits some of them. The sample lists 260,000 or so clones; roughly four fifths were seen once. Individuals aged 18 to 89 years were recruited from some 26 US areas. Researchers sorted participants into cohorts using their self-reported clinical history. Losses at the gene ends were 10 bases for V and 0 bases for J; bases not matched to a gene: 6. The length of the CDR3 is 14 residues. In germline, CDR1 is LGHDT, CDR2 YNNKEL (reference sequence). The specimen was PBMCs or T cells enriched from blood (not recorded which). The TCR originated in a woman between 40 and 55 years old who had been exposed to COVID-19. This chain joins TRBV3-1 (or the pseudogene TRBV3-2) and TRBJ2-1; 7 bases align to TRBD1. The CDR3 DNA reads TGTGCCACAGACAGGGTCCTCTCCTACAATGAGCAGTTCTTC. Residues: CATDRVLSYNEQFF.